The source of this T cell receptor beta chain is a study of T cells after posttransplantation cyclophosphamide. Study outcomes and limitations: Later post-transplant blood repertoires were often dominated by donor CD8+ memory clones. TRB overlap between skin or GI tissue T cells and blood was limited.

Germline CDR1 reads SNHLY; CDR2 reads FYNNEI. This CDR3 is built from 12 residues. The J segment lost 4 bases and the V segment lost 7 bases, leaving 2 bases of the junction unmatched. As concerns this clone: Its antigen is not known.

This table comes from immunoSEQ multiplex PCR, and its TCRdb copy is limited to in-frame clones, with some not included. The sample lists around 66,000 clones; just under 95% were seen once. The chain employs TRBV2 and TRBJ1-2, with 8 bases identical to TRBD1. This clonotype was obtained from a woman in her thirties in good health and a related stem cell transplant donor. Sequencing used PBMCs. This CDR3 reads CASITGGYGYTF. In nucleotides, the CDR3 is TGTGCCAGCATAACAGGGGGCTATGGCTACACCTTC.